What follows are 8 T cell receptor beta chains derived from one specimen sequenced in a study of cytomegalovirus exposure and HLA in healthy donors. With 60 Vbeta and 13 Jbeta primers, the PCR was carried out. Data came from immunoSEQ multiplex PCR; TCRdb stores just in-frame clones and leaves some out. Of 150,000 to 200,000 clones listed, approximately 70% are singletons. The sequenced material came from PBMCs. These receptors all come from a man aged 35 to 55 in good health and CMV-seropositive.

The CDR3 loop reads CASSSFFGQDYEQYF. DNA for the CDR3: TGTGCCAGCAGTTCCTTCTTCGGACAGGACTACGAGCAGTACTTC. The V and J genes are TRBV27 and TRBJ2-7; 7 nucleotides line up with TRBD1. This CDR3 contains 15 residues. Germline trimming cut 4 bases from V and 3 bases from J; bases unmatched to any gene: 9. Germline V lookup: CDR1 MNHEY, CDR2 SMNVEV (reference sequence).

This chain uses TRBV27 with TRBJ1-6; no clear D. This CDR3 has 20 amino acids. The ends were cut back, 2 bases at V and 7 bases at J, with 27 bases in the middle. Looked up from germline, CDR1 is MNHEY and CDR2 is SMNVEV (reference sequence). The CDR3 sequence: CASSLRSRHLQINTNSPLHF. The CDR3 DNA is TGTGCCAGCAGTTTAAGGTCGCGACACCTTCAAATTAACACCAATTCACCCCTCCACTTT.

The chain employs TRBV4-2 and TRBJ1-3; a possible D gene is TRBD1 (5 bases). Germline V lookup: CDR1 LGHNA, CDR2 YNFKEQ. This CDR3 has 16 residues. Trimming pared 5 bases from V and 3 bases from J, leaving 17 bases between. The CDR3 DNA follows: TGTGCCAGCAGCAAAACAGGCTCCCGAAGTGGAAACACCATATATTTT. Residues: CASSKTGSRSGNTIYF.

The chain combines TRBV29-1 with TRBJ1-1; D possibly corresponds to TRBD1 (6 bases). CDR1 and CDR2 (germline): SQVTM, ANQGSEA. This CDR3 is 14 amino acids long. The germline V and J ends were trimmed by 6 bases and 0 bases, with 14 bases remaining between them. CDR3 nucleotide sequence: TGCAGCGTCAAGAGACAGGCCCTGAACACTGAAGCTTTCTTT. This encodes CSVKRQALNTEAFF.

The chain has TRBV18 and TRBJ1-4, with no clear D. Germline V gene lookup returns CDR1 KGHSH and CDR2 LQKENI. The CDR3 length is 15 residues. Trimming pared 1 base from V and 8 bases from J, leaving 14 bases between. CDR3 protein: CASSPQAANAEKLFF. The CDR3 DNA sequence: TGTGCCAGCTCACCACAGGCGGCTAATGCGGAAAAACTGTTTTTT. Variable domain in full (rest from reference TRBV18 and TRBJ1-4): NAGVMQNPRHLVRRRGQEARLRCSPMKGHSHVYWYRQLPEEGLKFMVYLQKENIIDESGMPKERFSAEFPKEGPSILRIQQVVRGDSAAYFCASSPQAANAEKLFFGSGTQLSVL.

In the case of this clone: Mismatch with germline at one junction end may stem from a read error. The V and J genes are TRBV7-9 and TRBJ1-4; D remains ambiguous. The CDR3 covers 14 residues. Germline V CDR1 and CDR2: SEHNR, FQNEAQ (reference sequence). CDR3 DNA: TGTTCCAGCAGCTCCGACCCGTCGGGAGAAAAACTGTTTTTT. Translating gives CSSSSDPSGEKLFF. The full variable domain, completed using reference TRBV7-9 and TRBJ1-4, is DTGVSQNPRHKITKRGQNVTFRCDPISEHNRLYWYRQTLGQGPEFLTYFQNEAQLEKSRLLSDRFSAERPKGSFSTLEIQRTEQGDSAMYLCSSSSDPSGEKLFFGSGTQLSVL.

The chain recombines TRBV25-1 with TRBJ2-2, with 7 bases that match TRBD1. Per germline, CDR1 MGHDK and CDR2 SYGVNS. Trimming at V came to 5 bases and at J to 3 bases, leaving 3 bases not matched to a gene. CDR3 length: 14 residues. CDR3: CASSRQGHTGELFF. The CDR3 region has the DNA TGTGCCAGCAGTCGACAGGGTCACACCGGGGAGCTGTTTTTT.

CDR3 residues: CASTSGTANSPLHF. In DNA, the CDR3 is TGTGCCAGCACCTCCGGGACAGCTAATTCACCCCTCCACTTT. The V call is TRBV6-6, the J call TRBJ1-6; 7 nucleotides line up with TRBD1. The CDR3 is 14 amino acids. Per the germline V gene, CDR1 is MNHNY and CDR2 is SVGAGI (reference sequence). J gave up 6 bases and V 7 bases, and 6 bases lay outside the gene matches.